Below, 21 T cell receptor beta chains from the same sample are listed, as sequenced in a study of PD-1 and CTLA-4 blockade in melanoma (dated by TCRdb to the early 2020s). Preparation of the library involved the immunoSEQ multiplex PCR assay. TCRdb re-hosts the immuneACCESS table, in-frame sequences only. Its copies lack some clones; in the studies checked, an unresolved V gene accounts for under half of them, and the cause for the rest is not known. This sample holds nearly 30,000 clones; around nine tenths were observed only once. Around 7.8% of the sample rests with the top ten. This specimen consisted of CD8+ T cells from peripheral blood, obtained before anti-PD-1 treatment. These receptors all stem from a human donor with melanoma.

Remarks on this clone: Within the sample, other DNA sequences also encode this same CDR3. The chain employs TRBV5-1 and TRBJ2-1; 8 bases align to TRBD2. In germline, CDR1 is SGHRS, CDR2 YFSETQ. The V segment lost 3 bases and the J segment 4 bases; nucleotides outside the gene matches: 3. CDR3 length: 14 residues. CDR3 protein: CASSSAGAYNEQFF. CDR3 nucleotides: TGCGCCAGCAGCTCAGCGGGAGCTTACAATGAGCAGTTCTTC.

This chain's CDR3 is CASSDRLAKNIQYF. CDR3 DNA sequence: TGTGCCAGCAGTGACAGGTTAGCCAAAAACATTCAGTACTTC. The chain combines TRBV6-4 with TRBJ2-4, with D unclear. The CDR3 spans 14 residues. Germline values: CDR1 MRHNA, CDR2 SNTAGT. V was trimmed by 2 bases and J by 0 bases, leaving 5 bases between them.

This clone was found a few times. The V call is TRBV11-2, the J call TRBJ1-1; no clear D gene. V was clipped by 5 bases and J by 7 bases, with 11 bases between them. Looked up from germline, CDR1 is SGHAT and CDR2 is FQNNGV. The CDR3 covers 12 residues. The CDR3 region is CASSQTDDEAFF. The DNA of the CDR3 is TGTGCCAGCAGCCAGACCGATGATGAAGCTTTCTTT.

The chain joins TRBV21-1 to TRBJ1-2. TRBV21-1 constitutes a pseudogene. This CDR3 has 14 residues. CDR3 in DNA: TGTGCCAGCAGCAAAACGGGACGCGTCTATGGCTACACCTTC. Its translation: CASSKTGRVYGYTF.

This clone was found a few times. The rearrangement joins TRBV27 to TRBJ2-7; D not resolved. The germline V and J ends were trimmed by 0 bases and 3 bases, with 12 bases remaining between them. The CDR3 is 15 residues long. The germline gives CDR1 MNHEY, CDR2 SMNVEV (reference sequence). The CDR3: CASSLSNGASYEQYF. DNA for the CDR3: TGTGCCAGCAGTTTATCGAATGGAGCCAGCTACGAGCAGTACTTC.

The chain has TRBV2 and TRBJ1-4, with unresolved D. Trimming removed 6 bases at V and 7 bases at J, with 30 bases between. The CDR3 length is 19 residues. Germline lookup yields CDR1 SNHLY and CDR2 FYNNEI. CDR3 DNA: TGTGCCAGCAGGTTCGATGGGTCCGGTAGAGAGGGTCGAGGTGAAAAACTGTTTTTT. It is translated as CASRFDGSGREGRGEKLFF.

This clone was found once. The V and J genes are TRBV15 and TRBJ2-1; D is possibly TRBD1 (6 bases). CDR1 and CDR2 (germline): LNHNV, YYDKDF (reference sequence). V lost 5 bases and J 8 bases, leaving 16 bases between the germline ends. This CDR3 is 14 amino acids long. The CDR3 DNA reads TGTGCCACCAGCGAATGGGACACGGACCATGAGCAGTTCTTC. Its translation: CATSEWDTDHEQFF.

The chain couples TRBV29-1 to TRBJ1-2; maybe TRBD1 (6 bases). Per the germline V gene, CDR1 is SQVTM and CDR2 is ANQGSEA. Trimming left V 1 base short and J 4 bases short, with 19 bases between. CDR3 size: 16 residues. CDR3 in amino acids: CSVEGIPGQLVYGYTF. CDR3 sequence (DNA): TGCAGCGTTGAAGGGATCCCGGGACAACTCGTCTATGGCTACACCTTC.

The chain carries TRBV27 and TRBJ2-5, with 9 bases lining up with TRBD1. Germline loops: CDR1 MNHEY, CDR2 SMNVEV (reference sequence). The V and J ends lost 5 bases and 1 base, in that order; junction bases with no gene match: 8. The CDR3 covers 16 residues. The DNA of the CDR3 is TGTGCCAGCAGTCCCGGGACAGGGCCTATCCAAGAGACCCAGTACTTC. Translation: CASSPGTGPIQETQYF.

There are a few counts of this clone. The V and J genes are TRBV5-1 and TRBJ1-5; no reliable D call. V was shortened by 4 bases and J by 2 bases, with 16 bases between the two germline ends. The CDR3 has 16 amino acids. Germline CDR1 is SGHRS and CDR2 is YFSETQ. As DNA, the CDR3 is TGCGCCAGCAGCCCCCTTCCCCCCTCGGGCAATCAGCCCCAGCATTTT. It codes for CASSPLPPSGNQPQHF.

The chain recombines TRBV28 with TRBJ1-2, with TRBD1 matching over 8 bases. Germline CDR1 reads MDHEN; CDR2 reads SYDVKM. Trimming took 3 bases from V and 5 from J; bases not matched to a gene: 2. This CDR3 region has 13 residues. This CDR3 is CASSFGTGYGYTF. CDR3 DNA sequence: TGTGCCAGCAGTTTTGGGACAGGATATGGCTACACCTTC.

The chain uses TRBV28 and TRBJ1-1; D remains ambiguous. The V end was cut by 7 bases, the J end by 0 bases, with 9 bases between. CDR1 is MDHEN and CDR2 is SYDVKM in the germline V gene. The CDR3 runs 13 residues. CDR3 amino acids: CASKGLLNTEAFF. CDR3 coding DNA: TGTGCCAGCAAGGGCCTCCTGAACACTGAAGCTTTCTTT.

This clone was observed once. This chain links TRBV7-9 with TRBJ2-3; TRBD1 matches at 9 bases. The CDR3 sequence is 17 residues long. The V gene end was trimmed by 2 bases and the J gene end by 1 base; junction bases not matched to a gene: 7. Germline V gene lookup returns CDR1 SEHNR and CDR2 FQNEAQ (reference sequence). The CDR3 coding sequence is TGTGCCAGCAGCTTACCTGCTGACAGGGGGGGCACAGATACGCAGTATTTT. Protein product: CASSLPADRGGTDTQYF.

The chain has TRBV13 and TRBJ2-1; tentative D call: TRBD1 (5 bases). V was shortened by 5 bases and J by 3 bases, with 11 bases between the two germline ends. CDR3 length: 14 amino acids. CDR1 is PRHDT, CDR2 FYEKMQ, per germline (reference sequence). As DNA, the CDR3 is TGTGCCAGCAGCCCCCCGGACAACTACAATGAGCAGTTCTTC. Translating it yields CASSPPDNYNEQFF.

V usage is TRBV5-8 and J usage is TRBJ2-1; 8 bases are shared with TRBD1. This CDR3 is 18 amino acids long. V trimming: 0 bases; J trimming: 4 bases; junction bases outside the gene matches: 12. Germline V gene lookup returns CDR1 SGHTS and CDR2 YDEGEE. CDR3 region: CASSLGPADRVLYNEQFF. The CDR3 DNA is TGTGCCAGCAGCTTGGGACCGGCGGACAGGGTTTTGTACAATGAGCAGTTCTTC.

The chain couples TRBV19 to TRBJ1-5, with D possibly TRBD1 on 6 matching bases. CDR1 LNHDA and CDR2 SQIVND come from the germline V gene (reference sequence). V was cut by 7 bases and J by 0 bases, with 16 bases left in between. This CDR3 is built from 16 residues. CDR3 residues: CASNWRTEDSNQPQHF. CDR3 DNA: TGTGCCAGTAATTGGCGGACAGAGGATAGCAATCAGCCCCAGCATTTT.

The V gene is TRBV6-4, the J gene TRBJ1-6; D remains ambiguous. The V gene's germline CDR1 is MRHNA and CDR2 SNTAGT. V lost 3 bases to trimming and J lost 7 bases, with 7 bases between them. This CDR3 region has 13 residues. CDR3 DNA sequence: TGTGCCAGCAGTGAAGGTGGGAATTCACCCCTCCACTTT. Protein product: CASSEGGNSPLHF.

This sequence joins TRBV19 and TRBJ2-7; 7 bases map to TRBD1. Germline CDR1 reads LNHDA; CDR2 reads SQIVND (reference sequence). Trimming removed 5 bases from V and 1 base from J; junction bases left unmatched: 5. The CDR3 loop spans 14 amino acids. CDR3 residues: CASSPGQVSYEQYF. The CDR3 DNA reads TGTGCCAGTAGTCCCGGACAGGTGTCCTACGAGCAGTACTTC.

The chain's CDR3 is CASSYYGGIGNQPQHF. The CDR3 coding sequence is TGTGCCAGCAGTTACTATGGGGGCATTGGCAATCAGCCCCAGCATTTT. The chain joins TRBV6-5 to TRBJ1-5, with D maybe TRBD1 (6 bases). CDR1 MNHEY and CDR2 SVGAGI come from the germline V gene. The CDR3 has 16 residues. The V gene lost 1 base and the J gene lost 2 bases, with 12 bases spanning the gap.

The chain carries TRBV2 and TRBJ1-1; D is possibly TRBD1 (5 bases). V was trimmed by 5 bases and J by 4 bases, leaving 11 bases between them. In germline, CDR1 is SNHLY, CDR2 FYNNEI. The CDR3 loop spans 13 amino acids. The CDR3 region has the DNA TGTGCCAGCAGTTTCAGGGAGGGCACTGAAGCTTTCTTT. This sequence encodes CASSFREGTEAFF.

The rearrangement links TRBV2 to TRBJ2-7; D might be TRBD1 (5 bases). Trimming left V 8 bases short and J 2 bases short, with 13 bases between. There are 13 residues in the CDR3. Germline loops: CDR1 SNHLY, CDR2 FYNNEI. The CDR3 DNA reads as TGTGCCAGCGTCACAGGATTCACCTACGAGCAGTACTTC. Protein: CASVTGFTYEQYF.